Below are 15 T cell receptor beta chains sequenced from a single sample in a study of T cell responses to AZD1222 COVID-19 vaccine. Method: immunoSEQ multiplex PCR; TCRdb's copy keeps in-frame clones and lacks some. The table includes roughly 150,000 clones, 85% to 95% detected once. Sequencing used peripheral blood, obtained 28 days after the second AZD1222 dose. The receptors were sampled from an adult who received the AZD1222 COVID-19 vaccine.

DNA of the CDR3: TGTGCCAGCAGTTACTCGTTCCAGGGCTACAATCAGCCCCAGCATTTT. This sequence encodes CASSYSFQGYNQPQHF. This chain uses TRBV6-5 with TRBJ1-5; tentatively, D is TRBD1 (5 bases). CDR3 length equals 16 residues. Trimming took 0 bases from V and 3 from J, leaving 12 bases between them. From germline, CDR1 is MNHEY and CDR2 SVGAGI.

The CDR3: CSAYLGDYNEQFF. The DNA of the CDR3 is TGCAGCGCCTACCTCGGTGATTACAATGAGCAGTTCTTC. This chain joins TRBV29-1 and TRBJ2-1, with no clear D. V was shortened by 7 bases and J by 4 bases, with 14 bases between the two germline ends. From germline, CDR1 is SQVTM and CDR2 ANQGSEA. This CDR3 is 13 amino acids long.

This chain links TRBV7-2 with TRBJ2-2; 8 bases map to TRBD1. V was clipped by 3 bases and J by 2 bases; unmatched bases: 8. This CDR3 spans 17 amino acids. The V gene's germline CDR1 is SGHTA and CDR2 FQGNSA. The CDR3 coding sequence is TGTGCCAGCAGCTTCCCCACGACAGGGGATAACACCGGGGAGCTGTTTTTT. Translation: CASSFPTTGDNTGELFF.

The rearrangement joins TRBV15 to TRBJ1-1; D is perhaps TRBD1 (5 bases). V shed 4 bases and J shed 6 bases, with 27 bases lying between them. The CDR3 loop spans 18 amino acids. CDR1 and CDR2 from the germline V gene are LNHNV and YYDKDF (reference sequence). CDR3 region: CATSIPTPRDGLPPEAFF. In DNA, the CDR3 is TGTGCCACCAGCATCCCCACGCCCCGGGACGGACTACCCCCTGAAGCTTTCTTT.

The rearrangement joins TRBV5-1 to TRBJ1-6, with TRBD1 identical over 9 bases. The CDR3 runs 16 residues. After removal of 4 bases from V and 6 bases from J, the junction contained 8 bases not matched to a gene. CDR1 is SGHRS and CDR2 is YFSETQ in the germline V gene. CDR3 protein: CASSPTQDRGNSPLHF. As DNA, the CDR3 is TGCGCCAGCAGCCCAACGCAGGACAGGGGTAATTCACCCCTCCACTTT.

This chain links TRBV10-3 with TRBJ2-7, with D maybe TRBD1 (5 bases). The V end was cut by 4 bases, the J end by 2 bases, with 9 bases between. The V gene's germline CDR1 is ENHRY and CDR2 SYGVKD. The CDR3 runs to 13 residues. The CDR3 loop reads CAISARTTYEQYF. The CDR3, as DNA: TGTGCCATCAGTGCCAGGACAACCTACGAGCAGTACTTC.

The chain employs TRBV9 and TRBJ1-1; D unclear. Germline values: CDR1 SGDLS, CDR2 YYNGEE. The CDR3 runs 14 residues. Trimming shortened V by 3 bases and J by 6 bases, and 15 bases separated the two germline ends. In DNA, the CDR3 is TGTGCCAGCAGCGCGGCCTCCTGGGCCCCTGAAGCTTTCTTT. Its protein product is CASSAASWAPEAFF. Based on the CDR3 plus reference TRBV9 and TRBJ1-1, the full variable domain is DSGVTQTPKHLITATGQRVTLRCSPRSGDLSVYWYQQSLDQGLQFLIQYYNGEERAKGNILERFSAQQFPDLHSELNLSSLELGDSALYFCASSAASWAPEAFFGQGTRLTVV.

This clone was found once. This chain connects TRBV10-2 to TRBJ1-3; D remains unclear. Looked up from germline, CDR1 is WSHSY and CDR2 is SAAADI. The V end was cut by 4 bases, the J end by 12 bases, with 10 bases between. This CDR3 region has 11 residues. Written as DNA, the CDR3 is TGCGCCAGCAGTGGACAAATGGGCATATATTTT. This translates into CASSGQMGIYF.

Only a few counts were recorded for this clone. The chain joins TRBV5-1 to TRBJ1-2, with 7 bases fitting TRBD1. CDR3 length: 14 residues. V lost 0 bases and J lost 2; bases outside the gene matches: 1. Germline V gene lookup returns CDR1 SGHRS and CDR2 YFSETQ. In nucleotides, the CDR3 is TGCGCCAGCAGCTTGGCGGACAGGAACTATGGCTACACCTTC. This translates into CASSLADRNYGYTF.

The chain employs TRBV19 and TRBJ1-1; D unresolved. V lost 1 base, J lost 1 base, and 10 bases lay in between. This CDR3 is built from 15 residues. Germline CDR1 and CDR2: LNHDA and SQIVND (reference sequence). CDR3 sequence reads: CASSIVAGSNTEAFF. CDR3 nucleotide sequence: TGTGCCAGTAGTATAGTGGCAGGTTCGAACACTGAAGCTTTCTTT.

The V gene is TRBV21-1, the J gene TRBJ1-1. TRBV21-1 is classified as a pseudogene. This CDR3 has 16 amino acids. The CDR3 DNA follows: TGTGCCAGCAGCAAACGGTCCCCACGGTTGAACACTGAAGCTTTCTTT. This translates into CASSKRSPRLNTEAFF.

CDR3: CASSVRLAGVTHEQFF. The CDR3, as DNA: TGTGCCAGCAGCGTCCGACTAGCGGGAGTTACACATGAGCAGTTCTTC. The V and J genes are TRBV7-9 and TRBJ2-1; 12 bases fit TRBD2. The CDR3 runs 16 residues. CDR1 and CDR2 (germline): SEHNR, FQNEAQ (reference sequence). V lost 5 bases, J lost 8 bases, and 10 bases stayed unmatched.

The sample holds one count of this clone. CDR3 protein: CATSDPVGGYTF. The CDR3 bases are TGTGCCACCAGTGATCCGGTTGGGGGCTACACCTTC. This chain links TRBV24-1 with TRBJ1-2; D is ambiguous. Between the trimmed V and J ends, which lost 3 bases and 8 bases, there was a span of 9 bases. CDR1 is KGHDR, CDR2 SFDVKD, per germline. The CDR3 extends over 12 amino acids.

The chain employs TRBV7-3 and TRBJ2-7; 13 positions match TRBD2. Germline values: CDR1 SGHTA, CDR2 FQGTGA. V shed 2 bases and J 4 bases; nucleotides not matched to a gene: 8. The CDR3 runs to 17 residues. For the CDR3, the DNA is TGTGCCAGCAGCTTAGCCCGACTAGCGGGAGGCCCGTACGAGCAGTACTTC. It codes for CASSLARLAGGPYEQYF.

The chain combines TRBV2 with TRBJ2-2, with a weak D call TRBD2 (6 bases). V lost 2 bases and J lost 10, with 11 bases in between. The CDR3 sequence is 13 residues long. In germline, CDR1 is SNHLY, CDR2 FYNNEI. CDR3 sequence reads: CASSESSGEELFF. The CDR3 DNA follows: TGTGCCAGCAGTGAAAGTTCGGGAGAGGAGCTGTTTTTT.